The subject of this entry is one T cell receptor (beta chain). The antigen remains unidentified. It was with 60 Vbeta and 13 Jbeta primers that the PCR ran. TCRdb's copy holds only in-frame clones and misses some; the assay was immunoSEQ multiplex PCR. This sample's table has tens of thousands of clones. Germline V gene sequence: CDR1 GTSNPN, CDR2 SVGIG (reference sequence). With 3 bases clipped from V and 1 base from J, the junction kept 5 bases outside the gene matches. CDR3 length: 15 amino acids. This record comes from a study of cytomegalovirus exposure and HLA in healthy donors. General study findings and limits: Most TCR beta V segments were productive about 90% or about 30% of the time in an earlier analysis.

The study sampled nominally healthy donors, though unrecorded immune exposures were likely. The TCR comes from a woman aged 30 to 39 in good health and CMV-seronegative. This sequence joins TRBV30 and TRBJ2-5; 10 bases map to TRBD1. Source material: PBMCs. The CDR3 DNA sequence: TGTGCCTGGAGGAAGACAGGGGGCTTCCAAGAGACCCAGTACTTC. It specifies CAWRKTGGFQETQYF. Variable domain in full (rest from reference TRBV30 and TRBJ2-5): SQTIHQWPATLVQPVGSPLSLECTVEGTSNPNLYWYRQAAGRGLQLLFYSVGIGQISSEVPQNLSASRPQDRQFILSSKKLLLSDSGFYLCAWRKTGGFQETQYFGPGTRLLVL.